This T cell receptor (beta chain) emerged from a study of response to subunit inactivated influenza vaccine (dated by TCRdb to 2016 to 2018). In terms of the full investigation: The study used deep quantitative T cell receptor repertoire profiling to track responses to a trivalent subunit inactivated influenza vaccine. Results the study describes overall, beyond this receptor: According to the authors, only a limited number of new T cells may be recruited by each seasonal influenza vaccination.

V is shortened by 5 bases, J by 6 bases, and the region joining them spans 20 bases. The germline V gene (reference sequence) yields DFQATT for CDR1 and SNEGSKA for CDR2. The CDR3 numbers 14 residues from cysteine through phenylalanine. Only the CDR3 DNA stays, 42 bases, in frame from base 1. Receptor amplification or capture employed RT-PCR. Sequencing relied on an Illumina HiSeq 2500. The public reads were reprocessed in TCRdb via fastp at Q25 and MiXCR, keeping in-frame beta chains. One record per CDR3 amino acid sequence lists the most common genes and DNA. The sample includes 800,000 or so distinct CDR3 sequences, with around 20% observed a single time. The ten largest clones represent more than 8.5% of the sample. About this clonotype itself: The specificity of this receptor is unknown. Base qualities are not recorded, but no much larger clone differs from it by a single base.

The sequence derives from a man aged 45-65 years who received an inactivated influenza vaccine. Donor details come from another sample of the same person, matched by shared clones. Here the sequenced sample was PBMCs from blood, taken 4 to 6 days after vaccination. The chain links TRBV20-1 with TRBJ2-7; TRBD2 is perhaps the D gene, given 6 matching bases. In nucleotides, the sequence is TGCAGTGCTCCCCCAGGCGGGAACCTTGGCGAGCAGTACTTC. This encodes CSAPPGGNLGEQYF.